The 31 T cell receptor beta chains reported below all come from one sample, sequenced in a study of breast tumors, draining lymph nodes, adjacent tissues. TCRdb redid the calling of the multiplex PCR reads with MiXCR, one entry per CDR3 protein. The sample lists some 83,000 distinct CDR3 sequences; about 20% were seen once. The lymph nodes were axillary draining lymph nodes from breast cancer patients. Specimen: axillary lymph node tissue. The receptors come from a female donor with breast cancer. Some clones in this sample may be carry-over from other donors' samples.

This clonotype was recorded at least ten times. This sequence joins TRBV11-3 and TRBJ2-5; D is undetermined. V was shortened by 2 bases and J by 8 bases, with 12 bases between the two germline ends. The CDR3 is made up of 13 amino acids. Germline lookup yields CDR1 SGHNT and CDR2 YENEEA. The CDR3: CASSLNHGDTQYF. For the CDR3, the DNA is TGTGCCAGCAGCTTAAACCATGGGGATACCCAGTACTTC.

This clonotype has ten or more counts. This rearrangement joins TRBV3-1 to TRBJ2-7, with D possibly being TRBD1 or TRBD2 (5 bases each). CDR1 is LGHDT, CDR2 YNNKEL, per germline (reference sequence). The V end lost 0 bases, the J end lost 3 bases, and 9 bases lay between the germline ends. This CDR3 comprises 14 residues. CDR3 loop: CASSQEWGSYEQYF. DNA of the CDR3: TGTGCCAGCAGCCAAGAATGGGGGAGCTACGAGCAGTACTTC.

This clonotype was counted at least ten times. The chain carries TRBV4-3 and TRBJ1-2; TRBD1 is a possible D gene (5 bases). CDR3 length: 14 amino acids. Germline V lookup: CDR1 LGHNA, CDR2 YSLEER. The germline V and J ends were trimmed by 8 bases and 3 bases, with 16 bases remaining between them. Written as DNA, the CDR3 is TGCGCCAGCCGTCGGACAAACGGATACTATGGCTACACCTTC. Its protein product is CASRRTNGYYGYTF.

This clonotype was picked up many times. The V call is TRBV7-6, the J call TRBJ2-3; D is perhaps TRBD2 (5 bases). Trimming stripped 0 bases from V and 3 bases from J, with 10 bases between. The CDR3 totals 15 residues. CDR1 and CDR2 (germline): SGHVS, FNYEAQ. CDR3 in amino acids: CASSLAGVGTDTQYF. CDR3 in DNA: TGTGCCAGCAGCTTAGCGGGAGTGGGGACAGATACGCAGTATTTT.

There are many counts of this clonotype. The chain joins TRBV5-1 to TRBJ2-1; 8 bases fit TRBD2. Germline V gene lookup returns CDR1 SGHRS and CDR2 YFSETQ. The ends lost 4 bases at V and 1 base at J; junction bases unmatched: 4. The CDR3 length is 15 residues. The CDR3 sequence is CASSQLAGSYNEQFF. The CDR3 DNA sequence: TGCGCCAGCAGCCAGCTAGCGGGTTCCTACAATGAGCAGTTCTTC.

At least ten counts were recorded for this clonotype. The chain uses TRBV9 and TRBJ2-1; TRBD2 agrees at 12 bases. J lost 7 bases, V lost 4 bases, and 9 bases had no gene match. In germline, CDR1 is SGDLS, CDR2 YYNGEE. The CDR3 sequence is 16 residues long. For the CDR3, the DNA is TGTGCCAGCAGCTCCCGACTAGCGGGAGTGGCGAATGAGCAGTTCTTC. Translating gives CASSSRLAGVANEQFF.

There are many counts of this clonotype. The CDR3 sequence: CASRDTNNSPLHF. CDR3 nucleotides: TGTGCCAGCCGGGACACTAATAATTCACCCCTCCACTTT. This rearrangement joins TRBV3-1 to TRBJ1-6; TRBD1 is a possible D gene (6 bases). The CDR3 runs 13 residues. V was shortened by 8 bases and J by 5 bases, with 10 bases between the two germline ends. Germline V gene sequence: CDR1 LGHDT, CDR2 YNNKEL (reference sequence).

To note about this clonotype: A much larger clone lies a single base off, so this may be a read error. The chain employs TRBV4-2 and TRBJ2-3; D uncertain. CDR3 length: 15 amino acids. The germline CDR1 and CDR2 sequences are LGHNA and YNFKEQ. As DNA, the CDR3 is TGTGTCAGCAGCCAGACAACGTCTAGCACAGATACGCAGTATTTT. It specifies CVSSQTTSSTDTQYF.

The chain couples TRBV12-3 or TRBV12-4 to TRBJ1-1; D is possibly TRBD1 (5 bases). The CDR3 extends over 14 amino acids. Trimming shortened V by 3 bases and J by 8 bases, and 16 bases separated the two germline ends. The CDR3 spells CASSFLELNREAFF. CDR3 bases: TGTGCCAGCAGTTTCTTGGAATTGAACAGGGAAGCTTTCTTT.

Regarding this clonotype: Just one base apart from a much larger clone, this may be a read error. The chain links TRBV7-2 to TRBJ2-6; D is unclear. Germline V gives CDR1 SGHTA, CDR2 FQGNSA. The CDR3 is 14 amino acids. V was trimmed by 0 bases and J by 4 bases, leaving 4 bases between them. CDR3 protein: CTSSLANGANVLTF. For the CDR3, the DNA is TGTACCAGCAGCTTAGCGAACGGGGCCAACGTCCTGACTTTC.

This clonotype occurred many times. The rearrangement uses TRBV11-1 and TRBJ2-7; the match to TRBD1 covers 7 bases. Germline V lookup: CDR1 SGHAT, CDR2 FQDESV (reference sequence). V dropped 5 bases and J dropped 8; count of bases not matched to a gene: 12. This CDR3 has 14 amino acids. CDR3 amino acids: CASSESGTAFKQYF. The CDR3 nucleotides read TGTGCCAGCAGCGAATCCGGGACAGCCTTTAAGCAGTACTTC.

The chain recombines TRBV27 with TRBJ1-5; 9 bases agree with TRBD1. The germline gives CDR1 MNHEY, CDR2 SMNVEV (reference sequence). V shed 7 bases, J shed 7 bases, and the junction held 8 bases outside the gene matches. The CDR3 covers 14 residues. The CDR3 protein is CASNRQGGKQPQHF. The CDR3 DNA reads TGTGCCAGCAACCGACAGGGGGGAAAACAGCCCCAGCATTTT.

There are many counts of this clonotype. A read error may account for a junction end that differs from germline. The chain couples TRBV12-3 or TRBV12-4 to TRBJ2-3; 10 bases are shared with TRBD2. This CDR3 has 16 amino acids. The CDR3 nucleotides read TGTGCCAGCAGTCTAGCGGGAGTAGGAGAAAGAGATACGCAGTATTTT. Translated, it gives CASSLAGVGERDTQYF.

Points on this clonotype: One base away lies a much larger clone, so this may be a sequencing read error. This chain joins TRBV6-2 or TRBV6-3 and TRBJ2-3; TRBD2 is a possible D gene (5 bases). Germline V gene lookup returns CDR1 MNHEY and CDR2 SVGEGT. The ends were cut back, 4 bases at V and 1 base at J, with 12 bases in the middle. The CDR3 is 15 amino acids. This chain's CDR3 is CASSCERTGTDTQYF. CDR3 bases: TGTGCCAGCAGTTGCGAGAGGACTGGCACAGATACGCAGTATTTT.

The table lists this clonotype with many counts. V is TRBV12-3 or TRBV12-4 and J is TRBJ2-3, with a weak D call TRBD2 (6 bases). The germline V and J ends were trimmed by 3 bases and 1 base, with 14 bases remaining between them. This CDR3 contains 16 residues. Here the CDR3 reads CASSLGLAIGTDTQYF. The CDR3 region has the DNA TGTGCCAGCAGTTTGGGTCTAGCGATCGGCACAGATACGCAGTATTTT.

In this sample, this clonotype turned up many times. The J gene is TRBJ2-7, the V gene TRBV3-1; no clear D gene. CDR1 is LGHDT and CDR2 is YNNKEL in the germline V gene (reference sequence). This CDR3 has 12 amino acids. V lost 5 bases to trimming and J lost 1 base, with 6 bases between them. CDR3 residues: CASSSQSYEQYF. The CDR3 nucleotides are TGTGCCAGCAGCTCCCAGTCCTACGAGCAGTACTTC.

Turning to this clonotype: The junction departs from the called germline gene at one end, perhaps through a read error. This rearrangement joins TRBV28 to TRBJ2-5; 12 bases are shared with TRBD2. CDR3 length equals 18 residues. Germline CDR1 MDHEN, CDR2 SYDVKM. The CDR3: CASSFGPRTSGRQETLYF. The CDR3 nucleotides read TGTGCCAGCAGTTTTGGGCCCCGTACTAGCGGGAGGCAAGAGACCCTGTACTTC.

Note on this clonotype: With a much larger clone just one base away, this may be a read error. The chain employs TRBV24-1 and TRBJ2-7; D is uncertain. The CDR3 runs to 12 residues. Germline CDR1 KGHDR, CDR2 SFDVKD. CDR3 sequence (DNA): TGTGCCACCCGCCGTAGGGCCTACGAGCTGTACTTC. This translates into CATRRRAYELYF.

This clonotype was recorded many times. The CDR3 bases are TGCAGTGCCCCGAGATGGGCTAGCGGGGGAATCCCCTACGAGCAGTACTTC. Translating gives CSAPRWASGGIPYEQYF. The rearrangement joins TRBV20-1 to TRBJ2-7, with 10 bases that match TRBD2. With 6 bases clipped from V and 2 bases from J, the junction kept 16 bases outside the gene matches. The germline CDR1 and CDR2 sequences are DFQATT and SNEGSKA (reference sequence). The CDR3 runs to 17 residues.

The CDR3 DNA follows: TGTGCCTGGAGTGTAAGTGGGCAGGGGACGGCTGAGCAGTTCTTC. Its protein product is CAWSVSGQGTAEQFF. The chain is built from TRBV30 and TRBJ2-1, with D possibly TRBD1 on 6 matching bases. This CDR3 is built from 15 residues. The V and J ends lost 0 bases and 9 bases respectively, with 18 bases between them. Per the germline V gene, CDR1 is GTSNPN and CDR2 is SVGIG (reference sequence).

In regard to this clonotype: It may be a read error: a sequence one base away is much more abundant. V is TRBV14 and J is TRBJ2-5; no reliable D call. There are 11 residues in the CDR3. In germline, CDR1 is SGHDN, CDR2 FVKESK. The chain's CDR3 is CASSQSQTRYF. The CDR3 DNA is TGTGCCAGCAGCCAAAGCCAGACCCGGTACTTC.

This clonotype has only a few counts. The CDR3 reads CASTSMGLGFQLAKNIQYF. In DNA, the CDR3 is TGTGCCAGCACTTCGATGGGACTAGGATTTCAGCTAGCCAAAAACATTCAGTACTTC. V and J are TRBV11-2 and TRBJ2-4; 8 nucleotides align to TRBD2. The CDR3 spans 19 residues. The junction had 17 bases not matched to a gene; V was cut back by 7 bases and J by 0 bases. Germline V gene data show CDR1 as SGHAT and CDR2 as FQNNGV.

Many counts were recorded for this clonotype. The gene calls are TRBV6-1 and TRBJ2-7; D may be TRBD1 (6 bases). The CDR3 is made up of 15 amino acids. From germline, CDR1 is MNHNS and CDR2 SASEGT. Trimming pared 6 bases from V and 4 bases from J, leaving 19 bases between. This chain's CDR3 is CASSPRGDGVYEQYF. CDR3 bases: TGTGCCAGCAGCCCCAGGGGAGATGGGGTTTACGAGCAGTACTTC.

To note about this clonotype: One junction end does not reproduce the germline sequence, and a read error may be involved. The chain links TRBV20-1 to TRBJ2-2; D is uncertain. This CDR3 spans 13 amino acids. Germline V gene data show CDR1 as DFQATT and CDR2 as SNEGSKA (reference sequence). In DNA, the CDR3 is TGCAGTGCCAGAGTTGTCAGTTCCGGGGAGCTGTTTTTT. Translation: CSARVVSSGELFF.

This clonotype occurred many times. The CDR3 DNA is TGTGCCAGCAGCCCGGGTGTCAACTCTGGAAACACCATATATTTT. Translation gives CASSPGVNSGNTIYF. The chain carries TRBV9 and TRBJ1-3; no clear D gene. Germline assignment: CDR1 SGDLS and CDR2 YYNGEE. The CDR3 runs 15 residues. V was cut by 4 bases and J by 0 bases, with 11 bases left in between.

As concerns this clonotype: A much larger clone is a single base away; this may be a read error. V usage is TRBV19 and J usage is TRBJ1-5; TRBD1 matches at 10 bases. CDR1 is LNHDA, CDR2 SQIVND, per germline (reference sequence). The CDR3 extends over 16 amino acids. The DNA for the CDR3 is TGTACCAGTAGTGCCCGGGACAGGGGATTTAATCAGCCCCAGCATTTT. Translation gives CTSSARDRGFNQPQHF.

As for this clonotype: The missing conserved phenylalanine or tryptophan at the end of this CDR3 makes a read error likely. This chain uses TRBV6-2 or TRBV6-3 with TRBJ2-7, with 7 bases identical to TRBD1. J was trimmed by 3 bases and V by 5 bases; bases with no gene match: 1. Germline V gene sequence: CDR1 MNHEY, CDR2 SVGEGT. The CDR3 has 12 residues. CDR3 DNA: TGTGCCAGCAGTCGACAGGGCTACGAGCAGTACTTA. This gives the protein CASSRQGYEQYL.

The chain combines TRBV12-3 or TRBV12-4 with TRBJ1-5, with D perhaps matching TRBD1 (5 bases). CDR3 length: 16 residues. Trimming stripped 1 base from V and 5 bases from J, with 15 bases between. CDR3 sequence: CASSLVAGGGDQPQHF. The CDR3 DNA reads TGTGCCAGCAGTTTAGTGGCCGGGGGGGGTGATCAGCCCCAGCATTTT.

At least ten counts were recorded for this clonotype. This chain uses TRBV20-1 with TRBJ2-3; D gene unclear. Germline CDR1 reads DFQATT; CDR2 reads SNEGSKA (reference sequence). V lost 5 bases and J lost 4, with 28 bases in between. CDR3 length equals 18 residues. This chain's CDR3 is CSAFPSAWMDGGADTQYF. CDR3 nucleotides: TGCAGTGCTTTCCCATCCGCATGGATGGATGGTGGCGCAGATACGCAGTATTTT.

This clonotype was counted many times. The genes are TRBV7-2 and TRBJ2-7, with D unclear. This CDR3 has 13 amino acids. Germline V gene sequence: CDR1 SGHTA, CDR2 FQGNSA. Trimming stripped 7 bases from V and 0 bases from J, with 10 bases between. The CDR3 sequence is CASNSKSSYEQYF. The DNA of the CDR3 is TGTGCCAGCAACTCCAAGAGCTCCTACGAGCAGTACTTC.

This clonotype showed up many times. The genes are TRBV4-2 and TRBJ2-5; D remains ambiguous. The CDR3 is made up of 14 amino acids. Germline V lookup: CDR1 LGHNA, CDR2 YNFKEQ. Trimming removed 1 base from V and 2 bases from J, with 8 bases in between. CDR3 sequence reads: CASSQVTAQETQYF. Here the CDR3 DNA reads TGTGCCAGCAGCCAAGTTACGGCGCAAGAGACCCAGTACTTC.